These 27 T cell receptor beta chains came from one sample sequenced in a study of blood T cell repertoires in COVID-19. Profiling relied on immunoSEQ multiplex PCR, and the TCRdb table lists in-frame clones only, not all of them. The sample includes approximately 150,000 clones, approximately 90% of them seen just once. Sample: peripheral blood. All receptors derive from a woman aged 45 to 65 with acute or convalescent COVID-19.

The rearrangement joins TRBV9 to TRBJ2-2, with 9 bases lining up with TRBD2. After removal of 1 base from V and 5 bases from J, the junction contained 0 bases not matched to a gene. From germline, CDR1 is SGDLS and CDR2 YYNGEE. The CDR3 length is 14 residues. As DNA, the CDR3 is TGTGCCAGCAGCGTACTAGCGGGGACCGGGGAGCTGTTTTTT. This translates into CASSVLAGTGELFF.

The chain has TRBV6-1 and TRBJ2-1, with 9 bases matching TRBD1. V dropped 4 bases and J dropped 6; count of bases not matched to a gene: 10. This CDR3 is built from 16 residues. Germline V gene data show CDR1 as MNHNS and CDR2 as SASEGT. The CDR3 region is CASSAYPGQGFNEQFF. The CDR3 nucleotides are TGTGCCAGCAGTGCCTATCCGGGACAGGGTTTCAATGAGCAGTTCTTC.

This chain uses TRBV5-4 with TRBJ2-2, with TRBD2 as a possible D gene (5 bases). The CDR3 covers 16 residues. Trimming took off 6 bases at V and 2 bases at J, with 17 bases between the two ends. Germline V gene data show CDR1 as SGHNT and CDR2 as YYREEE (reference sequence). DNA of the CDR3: TGTGCCAGCACTGGAGATGTAGGGAGAAACACCGGGGAGCTGTTTTTT. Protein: CASTGDVGRNTGELFF.

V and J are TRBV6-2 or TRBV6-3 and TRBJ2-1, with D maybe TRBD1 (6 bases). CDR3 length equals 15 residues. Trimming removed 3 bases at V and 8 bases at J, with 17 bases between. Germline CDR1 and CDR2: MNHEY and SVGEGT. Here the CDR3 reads CASSYGFAGVDEQFF. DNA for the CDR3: TGTGCCAGCAGTTATGGATTCGCAGGGGTTGATGAGCAGTTCTTC.

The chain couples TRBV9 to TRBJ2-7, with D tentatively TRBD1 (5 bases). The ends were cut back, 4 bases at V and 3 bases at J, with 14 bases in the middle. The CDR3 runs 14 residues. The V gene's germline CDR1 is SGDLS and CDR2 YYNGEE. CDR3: CASSPFEGDYEQYF. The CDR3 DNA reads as TGTGCCAGCAGCCCTTTTGAAGGGGACTACGAGCAGTACTTC.

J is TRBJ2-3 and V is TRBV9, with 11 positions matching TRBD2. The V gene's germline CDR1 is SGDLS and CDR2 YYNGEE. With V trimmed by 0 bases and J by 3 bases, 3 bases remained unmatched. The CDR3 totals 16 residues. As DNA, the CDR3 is TGTGCCAGCAGCGTAGAAACTAGCGGGGGTACAGATACGCAGTATTTT. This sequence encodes CASSVETSGGTDTQYF.

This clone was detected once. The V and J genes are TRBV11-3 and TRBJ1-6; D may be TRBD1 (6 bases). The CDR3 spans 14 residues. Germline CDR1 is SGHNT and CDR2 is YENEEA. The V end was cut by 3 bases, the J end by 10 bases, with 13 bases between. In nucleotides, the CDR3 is TGTGCCAGCAGCTTGGGGGGGCTAGGCTCACCCCTCCACTTT. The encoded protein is CASSLGGLGSPLHF.

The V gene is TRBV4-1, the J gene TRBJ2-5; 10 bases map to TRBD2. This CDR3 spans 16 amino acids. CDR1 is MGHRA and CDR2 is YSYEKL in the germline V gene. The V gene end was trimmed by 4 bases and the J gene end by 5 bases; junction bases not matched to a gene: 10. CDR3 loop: CASSRPAAGGRETQYF. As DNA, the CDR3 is TGCGCCAGCAGCCGCCCAGCAGCGGGAGGGCGGGAGACCCAGTACTTC.

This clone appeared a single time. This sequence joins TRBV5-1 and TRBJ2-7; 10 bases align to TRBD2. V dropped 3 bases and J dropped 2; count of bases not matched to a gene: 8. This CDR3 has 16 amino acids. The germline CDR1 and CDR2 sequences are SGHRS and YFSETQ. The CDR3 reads CASSWGPSGGAYEQYF. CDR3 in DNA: TGCGCCAGCAGCTGGGGCCCTAGCGGGGGTGCCTACGAGCAGTACTTC.

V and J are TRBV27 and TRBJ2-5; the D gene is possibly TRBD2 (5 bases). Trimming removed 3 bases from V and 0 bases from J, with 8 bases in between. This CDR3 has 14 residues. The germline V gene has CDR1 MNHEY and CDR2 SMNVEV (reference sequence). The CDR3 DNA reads TGTGCCAGCAGTTTTAGAGGGTACCAAGAGACCCAGTACTTC. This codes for CASSFRGYQETQYF.

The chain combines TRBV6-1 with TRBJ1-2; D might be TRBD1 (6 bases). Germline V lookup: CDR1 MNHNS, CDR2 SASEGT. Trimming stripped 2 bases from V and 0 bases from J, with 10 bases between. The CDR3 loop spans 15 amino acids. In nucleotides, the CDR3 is TGTGCCAGCAGTGAATTAGGGGGAGCTAACTATGGCTACACCTTC. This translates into CASSELGGANYGYTF.

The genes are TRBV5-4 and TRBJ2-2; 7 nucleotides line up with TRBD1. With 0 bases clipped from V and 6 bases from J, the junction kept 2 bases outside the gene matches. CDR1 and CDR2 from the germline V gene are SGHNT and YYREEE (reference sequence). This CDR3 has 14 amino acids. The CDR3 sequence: CASSLDRGAGELFF. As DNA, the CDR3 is TGTGCCAGCAGCTTGGACAGGGGTGCCGGGGAGCTGTTTTTT.

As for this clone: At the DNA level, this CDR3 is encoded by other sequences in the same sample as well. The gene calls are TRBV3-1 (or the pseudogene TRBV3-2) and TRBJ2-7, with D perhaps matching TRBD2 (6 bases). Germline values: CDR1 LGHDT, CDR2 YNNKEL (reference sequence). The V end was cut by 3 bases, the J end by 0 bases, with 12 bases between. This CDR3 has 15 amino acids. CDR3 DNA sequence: TGTGCCAGCAGCCAGGGTAGCGGTAGCTCCTACGAGCAGTACTTC. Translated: CASSQGSGSSYEQYF.

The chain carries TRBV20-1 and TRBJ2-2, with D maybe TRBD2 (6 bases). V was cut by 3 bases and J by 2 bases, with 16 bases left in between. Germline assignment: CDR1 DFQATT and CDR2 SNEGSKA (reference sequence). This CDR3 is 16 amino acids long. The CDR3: CSASGVERVNTGELFF. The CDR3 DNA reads TGCAGTGCTAGTGGCGTCGAGCGGGTCAACACCGGGGAGCTGTTTTTT.

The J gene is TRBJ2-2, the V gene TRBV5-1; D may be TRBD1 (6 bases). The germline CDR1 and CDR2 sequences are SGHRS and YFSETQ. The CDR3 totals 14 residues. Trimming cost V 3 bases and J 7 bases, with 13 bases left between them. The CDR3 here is CASSSGTPSGELFF. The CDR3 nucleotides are TGCGCCAGCAGCTCCGGGACACCCAGCGGGGAGCTGTTTTTT.

This CDR3 is CASSPRGGAFYEQYF. In nucleotides, the CDR3 is TGTGCCAGTAGTCCACGTGGGGGGGCGTTCTACGAGCAGTACTTC. The rearrangement links TRBV19 to TRBJ2-7; the D gene is possibly TRBD2 (7 bases). V shed 5 bases and J shed 3 bases, with 17 bases lying between them. Germline V CDR1 and CDR2: LNHDA, SQIVND (reference sequence). The CDR3 has 15 residues.

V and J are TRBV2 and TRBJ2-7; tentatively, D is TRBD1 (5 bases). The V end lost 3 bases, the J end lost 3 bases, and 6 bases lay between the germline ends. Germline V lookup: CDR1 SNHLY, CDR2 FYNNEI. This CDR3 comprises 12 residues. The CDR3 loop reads CASSEQGYEQYF. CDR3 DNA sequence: TGTGCCAGCAGTGAGCAGGGCTACGAGCAGTACTTC. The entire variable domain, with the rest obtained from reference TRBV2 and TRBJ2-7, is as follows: EPEVTQTPSHQVTQMGQEVILRCVPISNHLYFYWYRQILGQKVEFLVSFYNNEISEKSEIFDDQFSVERPDGSNFTLKIRSTKLEDSAMYFCASSEQGYEQYFGPGTRLTVT.

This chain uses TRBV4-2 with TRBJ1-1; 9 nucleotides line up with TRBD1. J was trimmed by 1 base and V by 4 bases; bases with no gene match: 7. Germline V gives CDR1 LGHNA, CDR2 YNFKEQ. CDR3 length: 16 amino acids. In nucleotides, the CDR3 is TGTGCCAGCAGCCGGTTACAGGGGGCGAGGAACACTGAAGCTTTCTTT. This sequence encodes CASSRLQGARNTEAFF.

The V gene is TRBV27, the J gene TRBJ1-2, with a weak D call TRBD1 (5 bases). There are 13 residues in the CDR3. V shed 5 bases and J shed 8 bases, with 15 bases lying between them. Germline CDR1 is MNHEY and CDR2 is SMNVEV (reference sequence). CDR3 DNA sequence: TGTGCCAGCAGTGCCTGGGACTCCCCCGGCTACACCTTC. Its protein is CASSAWDSPGYTF.

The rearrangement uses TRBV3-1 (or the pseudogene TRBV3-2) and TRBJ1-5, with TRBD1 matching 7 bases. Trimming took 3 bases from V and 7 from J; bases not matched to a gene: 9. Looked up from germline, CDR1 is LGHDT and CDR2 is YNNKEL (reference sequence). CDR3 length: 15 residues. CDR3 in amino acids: CASSQGGQSGQPQHF. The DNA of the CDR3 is TGTGCCAGCAGCCAGGGGGGACAGAGCGGACAGCCCCAGCATTTT.

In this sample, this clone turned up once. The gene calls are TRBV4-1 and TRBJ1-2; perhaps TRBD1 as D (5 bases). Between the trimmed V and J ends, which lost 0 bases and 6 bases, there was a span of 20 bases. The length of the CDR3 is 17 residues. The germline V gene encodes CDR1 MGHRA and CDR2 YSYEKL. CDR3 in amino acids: CASSQDGWVFGGDGYTF. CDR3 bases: TGCGCCAGCAGCCAAGATGGTTGGGTCTTTGGAGGGGATGGCTACACCTTC.

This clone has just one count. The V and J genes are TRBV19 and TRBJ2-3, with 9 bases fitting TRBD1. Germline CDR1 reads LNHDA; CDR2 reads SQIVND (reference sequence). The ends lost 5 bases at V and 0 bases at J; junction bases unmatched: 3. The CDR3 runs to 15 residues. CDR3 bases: TGTGCCAGTAGTGTGGACAGGGGAAGCACAGATACGCAGTATTTT. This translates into CASSVDRGSTDTQYF.

CDR3 DNA sequence: TGTGCCAGCAGTTATGGGGGGAATGAGCAGTTCTTC. Translating it yields CASSYGGNEQFF. The genes are TRBV6-5 and TRBJ2-1; TRBD2 is a possible D gene (6 bases). This CDR3 is 12 amino acids long. Germline V lookup: CDR1 MNHEY, CDR2 SVGAGI. With 3 bases removed from V and 7 bases from J, the gap between germline ends came to 7 bases.

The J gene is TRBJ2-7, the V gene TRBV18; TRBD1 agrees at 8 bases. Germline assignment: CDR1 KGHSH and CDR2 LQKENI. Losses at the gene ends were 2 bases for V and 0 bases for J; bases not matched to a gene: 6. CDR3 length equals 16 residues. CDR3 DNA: TGTGCCAGCTCACCATGGGACAGGTTAAGCTCCTACGAGCAGTACTTC. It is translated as CASSPWDRLSSYEQYF.

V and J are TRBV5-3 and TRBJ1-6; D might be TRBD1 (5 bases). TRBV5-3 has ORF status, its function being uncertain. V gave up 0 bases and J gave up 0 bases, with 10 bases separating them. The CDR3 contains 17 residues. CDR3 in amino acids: CARSLVGGSSYNSPLHF. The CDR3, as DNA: TGTGCCAGAAGCTTGGTCGGGGGGAGCTCCTATAATTCACCCCTCCACTTT.

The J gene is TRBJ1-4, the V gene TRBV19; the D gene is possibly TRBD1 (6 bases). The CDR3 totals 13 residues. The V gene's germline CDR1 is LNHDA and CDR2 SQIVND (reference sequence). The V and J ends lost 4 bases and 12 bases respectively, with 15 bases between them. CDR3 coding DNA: TGTGCCAGTAGTAAGGGGGACCGTCTCGAACTGTTTTTT. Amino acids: CASSKGDRLELFF.

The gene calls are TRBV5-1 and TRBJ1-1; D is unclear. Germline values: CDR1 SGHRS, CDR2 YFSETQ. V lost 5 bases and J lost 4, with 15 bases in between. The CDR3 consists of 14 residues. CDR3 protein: CASRPDSGVTEAFF. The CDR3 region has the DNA TGCGCCAGCAGGCCGGACTCGGGCGTCACTGAAGCTTTCTTT.